One and the same sample provided the 9 T cell receptor beta chains below, sequenced in a study of identifying expanded T cells in peripheral blood. The table came from immunoSEQ multiplex PCR; TCRdb's copy has only in-frame clones and leaves some out. The sample lists about 58,000 clones; 89% were seen once. Sequences were obtained from blood. The receptors derive from a person between 18 and 70 years old in good health.

The chain employs TRBV15 and TRBJ2-7; the match to TRBD2 covers 11 bases. Germline CDR1 and CDR2: LNHNV and YYDKDF (reference sequence). The length of the CDR3 is 15 residues. Unmatched junction bases numbered 7, after V lost 3 bases and J lost 6 bases. CDR3 in DNA: TGTGCCACCAGCAGTTCAACTAGCGGGAGCGCCGAGCAGTACTTC. Its protein is CATSSSTSGSAEQYF.

This clone occurred a few times. Other DNA sequences in this specimen translate into the identical CDR3. The gene calls are TRBV7-2 and TRBJ2-3; no definite D call. Per germline, CDR1 SGHTA and CDR2 FQGNSA. The CDR3 consists of 11 residues. Trimming pared 0 bases from V and 5 bases from J, leaving 0 bases between. CDR3 nucleotides: TGTGCCAGCAGCTTAGCAGATACGCAGTATTTT. Translating it yields CASSLADTQYF.

This chain uses TRBV7-2 with TRBJ2-2; TRBD1 or TRBD2 may be the D gene (6 bases each). Trimming cost V 3 bases and J 8 bases, with 19 bases left between them. CDR3 size: 16 residues. Germline V gives CDR1 SGHTA, CDR2 FQGNSA. CDR3 region: CASSLTGKPEGGELFF. CDR3 sequence (DNA): TGTGCCAGCAGCTTGACAGGCAAACCGGAGGGTGGGGAGCTGTTTTTT.

The chain carries TRBV4-3 and TRBJ2-1; D possibly corresponds to TRBD1 (7 bases). The germline CDR1 and CDR2 sequences are LGHNA and YSLEER. Deletions cut 0 bases from V and 4 bases from J, with 19 bases between. CDR3 size: 18 residues. CDR3 protein: CASSQDLEGAGGYNEQFF. CDR3 bases: TGCGCCAGCAGCCAAGATCTTGAGGGGGCTGGAGGGTACAATGAGCAGTTCTTC.

The chain carries TRBV13 and TRBJ1-2; the match to TRBD1 covers 9 bases. With V trimmed by 5 bases and J by 4 bases, 5 bases remained unmatched. This CDR3 is built from 14 residues. Germline V gives CDR1 PRHDT, CDR2 FYEKMQ (reference sequence). Here the CDR3 DNA reads TGTGCCAGCAGCCCGGGACAGGGAACCTATGGCTACACCTTC. Translating gives CASSPGQGTYGYTF. The full variable domain, in which reference TRBV13 and TRBJ1-2 provide the parts outside the CDR3, is AAGVIQSPRHLIKEKRETATLKCYPIPRHDTVYWYQQGPGQDPQFLISFYEKMQSDKGSIPDRFSAQQFSDYHSELNMSSLELGDSALYFCASSPGQGTYGYTFGSGTRLTVV.

This chain uses TRBV6-4 with TRBJ1-1, with D uncertain. The CDR3 has 13 residues. Per germline, CDR1 MRHNA and CDR2 SNTAGT. Trimming took off 6 bases at V and 1 base at J, with 9 bases between the two ends. The CDR3 protein is CASSQQPNTEAFF. The CDR3 DNA reads as TGTGCCAGCAGCCAACAACCGAACACTGAAGCTTTCTTT.

V is TRBV4-1 and J is TRBJ2-7, with 15 positions matching TRBD2. V gave up 1 base and J gave up 6 bases; unmatched junction bases: 1. This CDR3 is 15 amino acids long. Germline lookup yields CDR1 MGHRA and CDR2 YSYEKL. This CDR3 reads CASSQGTSGRGEQYF. The CDR3 DNA follows: TGCGCCAGCAGCCAAGGGACTAGCGGGAGGGGCGAGCAGTACTTC.

The genes are TRBV2 and TRBJ1-5; no definite D call. Germline CDR1 is SNHLY and CDR2 is FYNNEI. Trimming stripped 4 bases from V and 0 bases from J, with 7 bases between. The CDR3 has 14 amino acids. CDR3 residues: CASSAGNSNQPQHF. CDR3 sequence (DNA): TGTGCCAGCAGTGCGGGAAATAGCAATCAGCCCCAGCATTTT.

This chain joins TRBV6-8 and TRBJ2-5; TRBD2 is a possible D gene (6 bases). Germline V gene lookup returns CDR1 MNHGY and CDR2 SAAAGT. There are 20 residues in the CDR3. The ends were cut back, 3 bases at V and 5 bases at J, with 31 bases in the middle. The CDR3 loop reads CASSYRGDGEVPKCGETQYF. CDR3 bases: TGTGCCAGCAGTTATCGCGGGGACGGGGAAGTCCCCAAGTGTGGGGAGACCCAGTACTTC.